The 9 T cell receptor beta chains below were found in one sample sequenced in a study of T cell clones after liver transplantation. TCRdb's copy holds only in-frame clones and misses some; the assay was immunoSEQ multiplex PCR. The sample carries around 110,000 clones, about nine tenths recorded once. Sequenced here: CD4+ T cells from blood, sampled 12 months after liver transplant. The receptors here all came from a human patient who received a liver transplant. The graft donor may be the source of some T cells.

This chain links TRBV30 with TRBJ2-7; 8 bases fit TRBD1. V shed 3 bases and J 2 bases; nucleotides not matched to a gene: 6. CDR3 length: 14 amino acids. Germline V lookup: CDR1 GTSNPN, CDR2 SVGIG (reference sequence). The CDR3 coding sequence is TGTGCCTGGAGAGATACAGGGGGTACCTACGAGCAGTACTTC. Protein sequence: CAWRDTGGTYEQYF.

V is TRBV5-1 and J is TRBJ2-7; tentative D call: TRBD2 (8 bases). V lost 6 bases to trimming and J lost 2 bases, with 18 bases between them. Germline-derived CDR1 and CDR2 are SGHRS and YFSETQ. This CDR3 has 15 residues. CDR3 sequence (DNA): TGCGCCAGCAACAGGGGTCTGCGGGAGGCCTACGAGCAGTACTTC. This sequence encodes CASNRGLREAYEQYF.

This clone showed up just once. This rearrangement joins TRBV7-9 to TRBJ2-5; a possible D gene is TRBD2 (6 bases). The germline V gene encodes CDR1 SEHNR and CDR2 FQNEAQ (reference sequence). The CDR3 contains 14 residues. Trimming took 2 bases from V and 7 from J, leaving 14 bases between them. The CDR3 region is CASSLSPGAGTQYF. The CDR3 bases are TGTGCCAGCAGCTTATCTCCGGGAGCGGGGACCCAGTACTTC.

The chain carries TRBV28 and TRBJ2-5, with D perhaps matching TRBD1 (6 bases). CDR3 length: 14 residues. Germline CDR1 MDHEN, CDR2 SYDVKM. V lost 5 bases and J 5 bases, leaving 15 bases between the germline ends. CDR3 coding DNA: TGTGCCAGCAGTGTTACAGGGACGGAGGAGACCCAGTACTTC. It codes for CASSVTGTEETQYF.

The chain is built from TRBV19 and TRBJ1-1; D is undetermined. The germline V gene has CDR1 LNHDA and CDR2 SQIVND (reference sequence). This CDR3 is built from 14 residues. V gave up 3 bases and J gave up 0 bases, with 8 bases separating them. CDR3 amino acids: CASSIRLMNTEAFF. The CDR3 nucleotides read TGTGCCAGTAGTATCCGCCTCATGAACACTGAAGCTTTCTTT.

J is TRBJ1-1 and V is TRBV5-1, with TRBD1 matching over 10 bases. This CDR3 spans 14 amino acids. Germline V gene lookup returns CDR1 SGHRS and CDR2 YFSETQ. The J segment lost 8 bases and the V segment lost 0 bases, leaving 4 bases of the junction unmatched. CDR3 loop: CASSLGQGANEAFF. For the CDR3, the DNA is TGCGCCAGCAGCTTGGGACAGGGGGCCAACGAAGCTTTCTTT.

Here the CDR3 reads CASSYGTASHEQYF. The CDR3 region has the DNA TGCGCCAGCAGCTACGGGACAGCTTCTCACGAGCAGTACTTC. The chain employs TRBV5-1 and TRBJ2-7; 7 nucleotides align to TRBD1. Germline CDR1 is SGHRS and CDR2 is YFSETQ. J gave up 5 bases and V 3 bases, and 8 bases lay outside the gene matches. The CDR3 runs to 14 residues.

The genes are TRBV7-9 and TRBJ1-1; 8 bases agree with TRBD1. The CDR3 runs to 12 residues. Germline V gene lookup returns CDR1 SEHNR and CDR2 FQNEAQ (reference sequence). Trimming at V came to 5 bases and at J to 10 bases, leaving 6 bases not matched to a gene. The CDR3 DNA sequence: TGTGCCAGCAGCCAGGGGGCCCTTGGAGCTTTCTTT. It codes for CASSQGALGAFF.

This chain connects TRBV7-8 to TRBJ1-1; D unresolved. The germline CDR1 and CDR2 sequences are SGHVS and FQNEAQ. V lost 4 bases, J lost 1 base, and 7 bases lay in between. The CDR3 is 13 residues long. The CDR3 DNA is TGTGCCAGCAGCTATGACAAGAACACTGAAGCTTTCTTT. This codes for CASSYDKNTEAFF.